Below, 8 T cell receptor beta chains from the same sample are listed, as sequenced in a study of blood T cell repertoires in COVID-19. Some clones are missing from TCRdb's copy, which holds only in-frame ones; the method was immunoSEQ multiplex PCR. This sample yields about 440,000 clones, of which roughly 87% are seen a single time; about 2% belongs to the top ten. Input material: PBMCs or T cells enriched from blood (not recorded which). The receptors were sampled from a woman aged 18-29 years with acute COVID-19.

This clone turned up a few times. The gene calls are TRBV29-1 and TRBJ1-2; TRBD1 is a possible D gene (6 bases). Germline V gene data show CDR1 as SQVTM and CDR2 as ANQGSEA. The germline V and J ends were trimmed by 4 bases and 3 bases, with 12 bases remaining between them. The CDR3 runs to 13 residues. CDR3 loop: CSVVGGLDYGYTF. CDR3 nucleotides: TGCAGCGTTGTAGGGGGATTGGACTATGGCTACACCTTC.

As to this clone: The same CDR3 also results from other DNA sequences found in this sample. This chain joins TRBV4-1 and TRBJ1-4; a weak D match, TRBD1 (6 bases). The V end was cut by 1 base, the J end by 8 bases, with 11 bases between. This CDR3 contains 14 residues. The germline V gene encodes CDR1 MGHRA and CDR2 YSYEKL. Here the CDR3 reads CASSQGGPEEKLFF. CDR3 sequence (DNA): TGCGCCAGCAGCCAAGGGGGGCCGGAGGAAAAACTGTTTTTT.

This chain connects TRBV2 to TRBJ1-5; 10 nucleotides align to TRBD1. Germline CDR1 is SNHLY and CDR2 is FYNNEI. The CDR3 runs 19 residues. V lost 3 bases to trimming and J lost 4 bases; unmatched junction nucleotides: 15. The CDR3 loop reads CASSERGVRQGAGNQPQHF. The CDR3 coding sequence is TGTGCCAGCAGTGAGCGAGGGGTAAGACAGGGGGCTGGAAATCAGCCCCAGCATTTT.

The chain is built from TRBV28 and TRBJ2-6, with 7 bases that match TRBD1. The CDR3 has 21 residues. Per the germline V gene, CDR1 is MDHEN and CDR2 is SYDVKM. The trim removed 6 bases at V and 0 bases at J, leaving 20 bases unmatched. The DNA of the CDR3 is TGTGCCAGCAGGCCTGAACAGGGGCGCTCGGATTTAAGCTCTGGGGCCAACGTCCTGACTTTC. Translated: CASRPEQGRSDLSSGANVLTF.

The chain uses TRBV30 and TRBJ1-2; no definite D call. CDR1 and CDR2 (germline): GTSNPN, SVGIG (reference sequence). The CDR3 is 12 residues long. V lost 4 bases and J lost 4, with 10 bases in between. This CDR3 is CAWTPIPYGYTF. The CDR3 coding sequence is TGTGCCTGGACACCTATCCCCTATGGCTACACCTTC. The complete variable domain, with remaining parts taken from reference TRBV30 and TRBJ1-2, reads SQTIHQWPATLVQPVGSPLSLECTVEGTSNPNLYWYRQAAGRGLQLLFYSVGIGQISSEVPQNLSASRPQDRQFILSSKKLLLSDSGFYLCAWTPIPYGYTFGSGTRLTVV.

The V and J genes are TRBV5-1 and TRBJ1-2; TRBD1 might be the D (5 bases). V dropped 0 bases and J dropped 8 bases, with 14 bases sitting between them. CDR3 length equals 14 residues. The germline gives CDR1 SGHRS, CDR2 YFSETQ. The CDR3, as DNA: TGCGCCAGCAGCTTGGAACAGGAACCCTACGGCTACACCTTC. Translated, it gives CASSLEQEPYGYTF.

The count of this clone is one. The rearrangement uses TRBV5-8 and TRBJ1-2, with 10 bases identical to TRBD1. The CDR3 is 15 amino acids. V gave up 4 bases and J gave up 7 bases; unmatched junction bases: 10. Per the germline V gene, CDR1 is SGHTS and CDR2 is YDEGEE. The chain's CDR3 is CASSPRTGGSSGYTF. CDR3 DNA sequence: TGTGCCAGCAGCCCAAGGACAGGGGGGTCGAGTGGCTACACCTTC.

The chain uses TRBV5-4 and TRBJ1-2, with a tentative D call TRBD1 (6 bases). The CDR3 has 15 amino acids. CDR1 and CDR2 from the germline V gene are SGHNT and YYREEE (reference sequence). V lost 0 bases to trimming and J lost 5 bases, with 14 bases between them. CDR3 protein: CASSLGPTGIYGYTF. Here the CDR3 DNA reads TGTGCCAGCAGCTTGGGCCCCACAGGGATATATGGCTACACCTTC.